These 18 T cell receptor beta chains share one sample of origin, sequenced in a study of CD8 T cells in Susac syndrome. A quantity of about 0.5 to 1 ug RNA underwent reverse transcription using random hexamers. Via MiXCR, TCRdb re-called the immunoSEQ multiplex PCR reads, giving one row per CDR3 protein. The sample lists 150,000 or so distinct CDR3 sequences, approximately 96% occurring once. Sequencing used CD8+ T cells from PBMCs. The receptors derive from a human donor with multiple sclerosis.

V and J are TRBV9 and TRBJ2-7; maybe TRBD2 (6 bases). The CDR3 covers 14 residues. Germline V gene sequence: CDR1 SGDLS, CDR2 YYNGEE. V lost 0 bases and J lost 5, with 12 bases in between. CDR3 in amino acids: CASSVGGTVDEQYF. CDR3 in DNA: TGTGCCAGCAGCGTAGGCGGGACGGTTGACGAGCAGTACTTC.

This chain joins TRBV2 and TRBJ2-1, with D possibly being TRBD2 (5 bases). The CDR3 spans 14 residues. CDR1 and CDR2 from the germline V gene are SNHLY and FYNNEI. Trimming left V 8 bases short and J 3 bases short, with 14 bases between. For the CDR3, the DNA is TGTGCCAGCGGGTCGGGAATCCTCTACAATGAGCAGTTCTTC. Its translation is CASGSGILYNEQFF.

The chain joins TRBV27 to TRBJ1-5; D perhaps matches TRBD1 (6 bases). CDR1 is MNHEY and CDR2 is SMNVEV in the germline V gene (reference sequence). V dropped 6 bases and J dropped 3 bases, with 24 bases sitting between them. The CDR3 runs 18 residues. CDR3 amino acids: CASSPREPQGPTNQPQHF. The CDR3 nucleotides are TGTGCCAGCAGCCCTAGAGAGCCGCAGGGGCCCACCAATCAGCCCCAGCATTTT.

The genes are TRBV7-9 and TRBJ2-7; no clear D. CDR3 length: 16 residues. The V and J ends lost 0 bases and 4 bases respectively, with 16 bases between them. CDR1 and CDR2 (germline): SEHNR, FQNEAQ (reference sequence). In DNA, the CDR3 is TGTGCCAGCAGCTTAGCGAACTTCCAGCTCGGGTACGAGCAGTACTTC. It codes for CASSLANFQLGYEQYF. Full variable domain (remainder filled in from reference TRBV7-9 and TRBJ2-7): DTGVSQNPRHKITKRGQNVTFRCDPISEHNRLYWYRQTLGQGPEFLTYFQNEAQLEKSRLLSDRFSAERPKGSFSTLEIQRTEQGDSAMYLCASSLANFQLGYEQYFGPGTRLTVT.

The chain recombines TRBV13 with TRBJ1-4; TRBD1 matches 9 bases. With V trimmed by 5 bases and J by 7 bases, 5 bases remained unmatched. The germline V gene encodes CDR1 PRHDT and CDR2 FYEKMQ (reference sequence). The CDR3 sequence is 14 residues long. CDR3 sequence: CASSPDRGGEKLFF. The CDR3, as DNA: TGTGCCAGCAGCCCGGACAGGGGTGGTGAAAAACTGTTTTTT. The full variable domain, rest sourced from reference TRBV13 and TRBJ1-4, is AAGVIQSPRHLIKEKRETATLKCYPIPRHDTVYWYQQGPGQDPQFLISFYEKMQSDKGSIPDRFSAQQFSDYHSELNMSSLELGDSALYFCASSPDRGGEKLFFGSGTQLSVL.

The rearrangement uses TRBV20-1 and TRBJ2-7, with unresolved D. Trimming took 2 bases from V and 0 from J, leaving 8 bases between them. The CDR3 sequence is 13 residues long. CDR1 and CDR2 (germline): DFQATT, SNEGSKA (reference sequence). The CDR3: CSARRTDSYEQYF. The CDR3 DNA reads TGCAGTGCTAGACGGACGGACTCCTACGAGCAGTACTTC.

V usage is TRBV7-9 and J usage is TRBJ2-6; 8 bases fit TRBD1. V lost 5 bases and J lost 4; bases outside the gene matches: 10. The CDR3 loop spans 17 amino acids. CDR1 SEHNR and CDR2 FQNEAQ come from the germline V gene (reference sequence). The CDR3 region is CASSGTGGTYGANVLTF. Written as DNA, the CDR3 is TGTGCCAGCAGCGGGACAGGCGGGACGTACGGGGCCAACGTCCTGACTTTC.

This rearrangement joins TRBV5-8 to TRBJ1-6; D unclear. V was pared by 1 base and J by 9 bases, with 11 bases between. The length of the CDR3 is 14 residues. Germline CDR1 SGHTS, CDR2 YDEGEE. CDR3: CASSLFSFSSPLHF. CDR3 DNA: TGTGCCAGCAGCTTGTTTTCGTTTTCTTCACCCCTCCACTTT. Full variable domain (remainder filled in from reference TRBV5-8 and TRBJ1-6): EAGVTQSPTHLIKTRGQQATLRCSPISGHTSVYWYQQALGLGLQFLLWYDEGEERNRGNFPPRFSGRQFPNYSSELNVNALELEDSALYLCASSLFSFSSPLHFGNGTRLTVT.

The rearrangement joins TRBV20-1 to TRBJ1-5; D is unresolved. The CDR3 extends over 13 amino acids. The V gene lost 0 bases and the J gene lost 2 bases, with 5 bases spanning the gap. Germline V gives CDR1 DFQATT, CDR2 SNEGSKA (reference sequence). The CDR3 DNA reads TGCAGTGCTAGAGAGGTGGGCAATCAGCCCCAGCATTTT. It encodes CSAREVGNQPQHF.

DNA for the CDR3: TGTGCCTGGGACAGGGGCGGTCAGCCCCAGCATTTT. Amino acid sequence: CAWDRGGQPQHF. The V and J genes are TRBV30 and TRBJ1-5; 8 bases match TRBD1. The CDR3 spans 12 residues. Trimming took 5 bases from V and 6 from J; bases not matched to a gene: 3. The germline CDR1 and CDR2 sequences are GTSNPN and SVGIG (reference sequence).

This clonotype was counted a single time. The J gene is TRBJ1-2, the V gene TRBV29-1; 7 bases align to TRBD1. The CDR3 consists of 13 residues. Germline V lookup: CDR1 SQVTM, CDR2 ANQGSEA. Unmatched junction bases numbered 12, after V lost 7 bases and J lost 7 bases. The CDR3 DNA follows: TGCAGCGGCGGCAGGGAGGGGGCTAGTGGCTACACCTTC. Translating gives CSGGREGASGYTF.

This chain uses TRBV9 with TRBJ1-2; no clear D. Germline V gene data show CDR1 as SGDLS and CDR2 as YYNGEE. CDR3 length: 12 residues. V was cut by 5 bases and J by 0 bases, with 5 bases left in between. The CDR3 nucleotides read TGTGCCAGCAGTGAATCTAACTATGGCTACACCTTC. It yields the protein CASSESNYGYTF.

This sequence joins TRBV11-2 and TRBJ1-1, with 8 bases lining up with TRBD1. Germline V lookup: CDR1 SGHAT, CDR2 FQNNGV. V lost 3 bases, J lost 5 bases, and 5 bases stayed unmatched. CDR3 size: 14 residues. This CDR3 reads CASSFRTGRTEAFF. In DNA form, the CDR3 reads TGTGCCAGCAGCTTCCGGACAGGGAGGACTGAAGCTTTCTTT.

This chain links TRBV2 with TRBJ2-5, with 13 bases aligning to TRBD2. Germline V CDR1 and CDR2: SNHLY, FYNNEI. This CDR3 has 15 residues. The V and J ends lost 3 bases and 3 bases, in that order; junction bases with no gene match: 1. Here the CDR3 reads CASSEGTSGEETQYF. DNA for the CDR3: TGTGCCAGCAGTGAGGGGACTAGCGGGGAAGAGACCCAGTACTTC.

This chain joins TRBV7-6 and TRBJ1-4; D gene unclear. V lost 0 bases, J lost 3 bases, and 17 bases lay in between. CDR3 size: 18 residues. Germline values: CDR1 SGHVS, CDR2 FNYEAQ. The CDR3: CASSLAWQARPPNEKLFF. DNA of the CDR3: TGTGCCAGCAGCTTAGCGTGGCAGGCACGGCCTCCTAATGAAAAACTGTTTTTT.

This chain connects TRBV3-1 to TRBJ2-7, with TRBD2 matching 7 bases. Germline V lookup: CDR1 LGHDT, CDR2 YNNKEL (reference sequence). The CDR3 contains 16 residues. V was pared by 2 bases and J by 3 bases, with 10 bases of the junction left unmatched. The CDR3 here is CASSQRRGGSNYEQYF. CDR3 sequence (DNA): TGTGCCAGCAGCCAACGTCGCGGGGGATCGAACTACGAGCAGTACTTC.

V gene TRBV13 combines with J gene TRBJ2-7; maybe TRBD1 (6 bases). CDR3 length: 13 amino acids. Germline CDR1 and CDR2: PRHDT and FYEKMQ (reference sequence). The V end was cut by 5 bases, the J end by 1 base, with 9 bases between. The CDR3 DNA reads TGTGCCAGCAGCGTCCAGGGGTCCTACGAGCAGTACTTC. Translating it yields CASSVQGSYEQYF.

This sequence joins TRBV6-6 and TRBJ2-3; perhaps D is TRBD1 or TRBD2 (5 bases each). V was trimmed by 2 bases and J by 2 bases, leaving 14 bases between them. This CDR3 region has 16 residues. Looked up from germline, CDR1 is MNHNY and CDR2 is SVGAGI (reference sequence). The CDR3 DNA is TGTGCCAGCAGTTACGAACGAGGGGCCCTCACAGATACGCAGTATTTT. Translated, it gives CASSYERGALTDTQYF.